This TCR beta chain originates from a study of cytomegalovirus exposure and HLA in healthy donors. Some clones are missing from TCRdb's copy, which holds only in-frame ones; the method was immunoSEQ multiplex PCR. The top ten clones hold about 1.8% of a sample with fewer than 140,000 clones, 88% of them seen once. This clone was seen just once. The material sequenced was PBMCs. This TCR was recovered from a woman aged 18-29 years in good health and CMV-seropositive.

In nucleotides, the CDR3 is TGTGCCAGCAGCCAGGATAGCGGGGGCCATCCACCCGAGCAGTACTTC. Translated, it gives CASSQDSGGHPPEQYF. The chain links TRBV4-2 to TRBJ2-7, with TRBD2 matching over 9 bases. Losses at the gene ends were 3 bases for V and 6 bases for J; bases not matched to a gene: 12. This CDR3 is built from 16 residues. Germline-derived CDR1 and CDR2 are LGHNA and YNFKEQ.